These 24 T cell receptor beta chains were sequenced from one sample in a study of cytomegalovirus exposure and HLA in healthy donors. PCR primers comprised 60 Vbeta and 13 Jbeta primers. Sequenced by immunoSEQ multiplex PCR; TCRdb stores in-frame clones only, minus some. Among 150,000 or so clones listed, around 78% were seen once. Sequencing was done on a sample of PBMCs. The receptors were sampled from a woman aged 40 to 49 in good health and CMV-seronegative.

The count of this clone is one. The gene calls are TRBV25-1 and TRBJ1-5, with 7 positions matching TRBD1. The CDR3 is 16 amino acids. CDR1 is MGHDK and CDR2 is SYGVNS in the germline V gene. V lost 5 bases and J lost 3; bases outside the gene matches: 10. This CDR3 reads CASSWGTGTDNQPQHF. The DNA for the CDR3 is TGTGCCAGCAGTTGGGGAACCGGGACAGACAATCAGCCCCAGCATTTT.

J is TRBJ2-3 and V is TRBV9; 8 bases line up with TRBD2. Trimming at V came to 6 bases and at J to 4 bases, leaving 4 bases not matched to a gene. The CDR3 has 13 amino acids. Germline V gene lookup returns CDR1 SGDLS and CDR2 YYNGEE. CDR3 in amino acids: CASNRGGPDTQYF. For the CDR3, the DNA is TGTGCCAGCAACCGGGGGGGGCCAGATACGCAGTATTTT.

The chain employs TRBV7-8 and TRBJ1-4; 7 positions match TRBD1. Per the germline V gene, CDR1 is SGHVS and CDR2 is FQNEAQ. This CDR3 is built from 17 residues. V dropped 4 bases and J dropped 0; count of bases not matched to a gene: 8. The DNA of the CDR3 is TGTGCCAGCAGCTCGTTACAGGGGTTTGCAACTAATGAAAAACTGTTTTTT. This translates into CASSSLQGFATNEKLFF.

This chain uses TRBV13 with TRBJ1-1; possible D gene TRBD1, 5 bases. V was cut by 5 bases and J by 0 bases, with 13 bases left in between. The CDR3 runs to 15 residues. Germline V gene data show CDR1 as PRHDT and CDR2 as FYEKMQ (reference sequence). This CDR3 is CASSAPWGVNTEAFF. In nucleotides, the CDR3 is TGTGCCAGCAGCGCCCCGTGGGGGGTGAACACTGAAGCTTTCTTT. Full variable domain (missing parts from reference TRBV13 and TRBJ1-1): AAGVIQSPRHLIKEKRETATLKCYPIPRHDTVYWYQQGPGQDPQFLISFYEKMQSDKGSIPDRFSAQQFSDYHSELNMSSLELGDSALYFCASSAPWGVNTEAFFGQGTRLTVV.

V and J are TRBV15 and TRBJ1-5; the match to TRBD1 covers 8 bases. The length of the CDR3 is 16 residues. J gave up 6 bases and V 5 bases, and 12 bases lay outside the gene matches. CDR1 is LNHNV, CDR2 YYDKDF, per germline (reference sequence). CDR3 coding DNA: TGTGCCACCAGCTCCGGACTGACAGGGGAACGTCAGCCCCAGCATTTT. Translating gives CATSSGLTGERQPQHF.

The chain joins TRBV10-3 to TRBJ2-7, with D perhaps TRBD1 (6 bases). The CDR3 extends over 14 amino acids. CDR1 and CDR2 from the germline V gene are ENHRY and SYGVKD. The ends were cut back, 2 bases at V and 5 bases at J, with 13 bases in the middle. CDR3 in DNA: TGTGCCATCAGTGAGGCAGGGGAAATAGACGAGCAGTACTTC. Translating it yields CAISEAGEIDEQYF.

The chain combines TRBV27 with TRBJ2-3, with a weak D call TRBD2 (6 bases). V was pared by 6 bases and J by 0 bases, with 10 bases between. The germline V gene has CDR1 MNHEY and CDR2 SMNVEV (reference sequence). This CDR3 spans 14 amino acids. The CDR3 region has the DNA TGTGCCAGCAGAATCGGGGGAAGCACAGATACGCAGTATTTT. It yields the protein CASRIGGSTDTQYF.

In this sample, this clone turned up a few times. This rearrangement joins TRBV6-1 to TRBJ1-1, with TRBD1 as a possible D gene (5 bases). Germline values: CDR1 MNHNS, CDR2 SASEGT. The CDR3 length is 12 residues. V dropped 6 bases and J dropped 5 bases, with 10 bases sitting between them. Written as DNA, the CDR3 is TGTGCCAGCAGGGGGGGTGTTACTGAAGCTTTCTTT. Its protein is CASRGGVTEAFF.

The rearrangement links TRBV19 to TRBJ1-1; D possibly corresponds to TRBD1 (6 bases). V lost 6 bases to trimming and J lost 0 bases, with 14 bases between them. This CDR3 spans 15 amino acids. The germline V gene has CDR1 LNHDA and CDR2 SQIVND (reference sequence). In DNA, the CDR3 is TGTGCCAGTAGCACAATACAGGGAGTGAACACTGAAGCTTTCTTT. Its protein product is CASSTIQGVNTEAFF.

V and J are TRBV15 and TRBJ2-3, with 11 bases matching TRBD2. This CDR3 is 16 amino acids long. V trimming: 3 bases; J trimming: 4 bases; junction bases outside the gene matches: 6. In germline, CDR1 is LNHNV, CDR2 YYDKDF (reference sequence). This CDR3 reads CATSRWASGGPDTQYF. CDR3 sequence (DNA): TGTGCCACCAGCAGGTGGGCTAGCGGGGGGCCAGATACGCAGTATTTT. Variable domain in full (rest from reference TRBV15 and TRBJ2-3): DAMVIQNPRYQVTQFGKPVTLSCSQTLNHNVMYWYQQKSSQAPKLLFHYYDKDFNNEADTPDNFQSRRPNTSFCFLDIRSPGLGDTAMYLCATSRWASGGPDTQYFGPGTRLTVL.

This clone appeared a few times. The J gene is TRBJ2-1, the V gene TRBV10-3; 11 positions agree with TRBD2. V trimming: 8 bases; J trimming: 6 bases; junction bases outside the gene matches: 12. CDR3 length: 16 residues. Germline CDR1 reads ENHRY; CDR2 reads SYGVKD. The chain's CDR3 is CAIGRILAGGPNEQFF. The CDR3 nucleotides read TGTGCCATCGGCCGGATCTTAGCGGGGGGGCCCAATGAGCAGTTCTTC.

V usage is TRBV5-1 and J usage is TRBJ2-3, with 8 bases matching TRBD2. The CDR3 sequence is 15 residues long. Germline trimming cut 4 bases from V and 0 bases from J; bases unmatched to any gene: 4. Germline V gene lookup returns CDR1 SGHRS and CDR2 YFSETQ. The CDR3 reads CASSHSGASTDTQYF. The CDR3 DNA sequence: TGCGCCAGCAGCCATAGCGGGGCTAGCACAGATACGCAGTATTTT.

This clone was seen a handful of times. The rearrangement links TRBV14 to TRBJ1-1; 7 nucleotides align to TRBD1. CDR3 size: 16 residues. Germline lookup yields CDR1 SGHDN and CDR2 FVKESK. The J segment lost 0 bases and the V segment lost 0 bases, leaving 4 bases of the junction unmatched. The CDR3 reads CASSQDKGTVNTEAFF. In nucleotides, the CDR3 is TGTGCCAGCAGCCAAGATAAAGGGACAGTGAACACTGAAGCTTTCTTT.

The J gene is TRBJ2-5, the V gene TRBV5-4, with TRBD2 matching over 14 bases. The CDR3 has 16 amino acids. The germline gives CDR1 SGHNT, CDR2 YYREEE (reference sequence). V lost 3 bases, J lost 5 bases, and 6 bases stayed unmatched. The CDR3 DNA follows: TGTGCCAGCAGCTCGGGACTAGCGGGGGCGGGGGAGACCCAGTACTTC. Its protein is CASSSGLAGAGETQYF.

The rearrangement uses TRBV27 and TRBJ2-1, with D unclear. Trimming stripped 6 bases from V and 10 bases from J, with 22 bases between. The CDR3 has 15 residues. Germline CDR1 is MNHEY and CDR2 is SMNVEV (reference sequence). CDR3 coding DNA: TGTGCCAGCAGCGTAGAGTCTCTGGTGAAGAGGGAGCAGTTCTTC. Its translation is CASSVESLVKREQFF.

This chain links TRBV2 with TRBJ1-1, with D perhaps TRBD1 (6 bases). V was trimmed by 3 bases and J by 5 bases, leaving 13 bases between them. CDR3 length equals 14 residues. CDR1 is SNHLY and CDR2 is FYNNEI in the germline V gene. CDR3 nucleotides: TGTGCCAGCAGTGATCAACAGGGAAGGACTGAAGCTTTCTTT. Translation: CASSDQQGRTEAFF.

This clone appeared once. This rearrangement joins TRBV6-5 to TRBJ2-7; a weak D match, TRBD2 (6 bases). The CDR3 extends over 15 amino acids. CDR1 and CDR2 (germline): MNHEY, SVGAGI. The V end was cut by 4 bases, the J end by 2 bases, with 15 bases between. CDR3 nucleotide sequence: TGTGCCAGCAGTTCCTCGCGGACGGGAGCCTACGAGCAGTACTTC. It translates to CASSSSRTGAYEQYF.

V usage is TRBV2 and J usage is TRBJ2-5, with 7 bases that match TRBD1. The CDR3 runs 15 residues. Germline trimming cut 7 bases from V and 3 bases from J; bases unmatched to any gene: 11. CDR1 is SNHLY, CDR2 FYNNEI, per germline. CDR3 DNA: TGTGCCAGCAACCGACAGGGTTTGCCCAAAGAGACCCAGTACTTC. This sequence encodes CASNRQGLPKETQYF.

V gene TRBV19 combines with J gene TRBJ2-1; 8 bases fit TRBD2. The CDR3 is made up of 14 amino acids. The V and J ends lost 9 bases and 1 base, in that order; junction bases with no gene match: 5. Germline loops: CDR1 LNHDA, CDR2 SQIVND (reference sequence). The CDR3 spells CASGGARSYNEQFF. In nucleotides, the CDR3 is TGTGCCAGCGGGGGGGCTCGTTCCTACAATGAGCAGTTCTTC.

V gene TRBV5-4 combines with J gene TRBJ1-6; D might be TRBD1 (6 bases). The CDR3 extends over 16 amino acids. Trimming pared 3 bases from V and 9 bases from J, leaving 19 bases between. Per the germline V gene, CDR1 is SGHNT and CDR2 is YYREEE (reference sequence). In DNA form, the CDR3 reads TGTGCCAGCAGCTGGACAGCCCCAATCGGTATTTCACCCCTCCACTTT. Amino acid sequence: CASSWTAPIGISPLHF.

In nucleotides, the CDR3 is TGTGCCAGCAGCCTCGGGACTAGCGGGGCCCCGGGCGGGGAGCTGTTTTTT. This sequence encodes CASSLGTSGAPGGELFF. The gene calls are TRBV13 and TRBJ2-2; TRBD2 agrees at 13 bases. The CDR3 runs to 17 residues. The trim removed 5 bases at V and 7 bases at J, leaving 10 bases unmatched. CDR1 PRHDT and CDR2 FYEKMQ come from the germline V gene (reference sequence).

The CDR3, as DNA: TGTGCCAGCAGCCCGACTAGCGGGGGGGCCGGGGAGACCCAGTACTTC. It translates to CASSPTSGGAGETQYF. The chain combines TRBV5-4 with TRBJ2-5; 14 bases are shared with TRBD2. The CDR3 contains 16 residues. Trimming at V came to 4 bases and at J to 5 bases, leaving 7 bases not matched to a gene. Germline V gene sequence: CDR1 SGHNT, CDR2 YYREEE (reference sequence).

This chain uses TRBV18 with TRBJ1-2; 9 bases map to TRBD1. J gave up 4 bases and V 3 bases, and 9 bases lay outside the gene matches. This CDR3 contains 16 residues. CDR1 is KGHSH, CDR2 LQKENI, per germline. The DNA for the CDR3 is TGTGCCAGCTCACCCTCGAACAGGGGGCTCGGCTATGGCTACACCTTC. This encodes CASSPSNRGLGYGYTF. The entire variable domain, with the rest obtained from reference TRBV18 and TRBJ1-2, is as follows: NAGVMQNPRHLVRRRGQEARLRCSPMKGHSHVYWYRQLPEEGLKFMVYLQKENIIDESGMPKERFSAEFPKEGPSILRIQQVVRGDSAAYFCASSPSNRGLGYGYTFGSGTRLTVV.

The chain combines TRBV18 with TRBJ1-5; TRBD1 matches at 10 bases. CDR3 size: 15 residues. Germline V gives CDR1 KGHSH, CDR2 LQKENI. V lost 6 bases and J lost 7; bases outside the gene matches: 9. In DNA form, the CDR3 reads TGTGCCAGCTCGCCAGCCGGGACAGGGGACCAGCCCCAGCATTTT. Protein product: CASSPAGTGDQPQHF.